Listed here is a single TCR beta chain. What it binds is unknown. These data originate in a study of cytomegalovirus exposure and HLA in healthy donors. Whole-study context: A previous analysis identified 95 million to 130 million unique TCR beta sequences derived from roughly 180 million T cells. Assignment to the Caucasian-associated ancestry cluster applied to more than 75% of the approximately 380 genotyped donors.

The study ran its PCR with 60 Vbeta and 13 Jbeta primers. Assay: immunoSEQ multiplex PCR; the TCRdb copy retains only in-frame clones and omits some. The repertoire includes fewer than 200,000 clones, roughly 80% of them detected once, and roughly a tenth sits in the top ten. Study-wide points: In a later analysis, an Asian-associated ancestry cluster reportedly showed fewer N-insertions than the approximately 700-donor mean.

This CDR3 spans 15 amino acids. The V segment lost 3 bases and the J segment 4 bases; nucleotides outside the gene matches: 4. The germline V gene encodes CDR1 SGHTA and CDR2 FQGNSA. This clonotype was obtained from a man over 45 in good health and CMV-seropositive. The rearrangement joins TRBV7-2 to TRBJ1-4; 8 positions agree with TRBD1. The specimen was PBMCs. The CDR3 nucleotides read TGTGCCAGCAGCTTCCAGGGGGCACTTAATGAAAAACTGTTTTTT. It encodes CASSFQGALNEKLFF.